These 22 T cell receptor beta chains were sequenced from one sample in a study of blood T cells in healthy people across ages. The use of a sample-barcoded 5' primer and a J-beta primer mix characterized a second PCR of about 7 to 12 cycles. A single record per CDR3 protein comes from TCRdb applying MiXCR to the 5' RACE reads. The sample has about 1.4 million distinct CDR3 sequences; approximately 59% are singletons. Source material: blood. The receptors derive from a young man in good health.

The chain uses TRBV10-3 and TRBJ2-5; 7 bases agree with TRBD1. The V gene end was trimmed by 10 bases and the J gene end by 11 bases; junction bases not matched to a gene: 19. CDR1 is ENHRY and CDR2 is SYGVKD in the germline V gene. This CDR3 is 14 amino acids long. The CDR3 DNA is TGTGCCAGCGGTCCGGGACAGCTACCTAGGGAGCAGTACTTC. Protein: CASGPGQLPREQYF.

The CDR3 region has the DNA TGTGCTGCAACCCCAGCCGGGACTAACAATGAGCAGTTCTTC. Amino acid sequence: CAATPAGTNNEQFF. The chain employs TRBV6-5 and TRBJ2-1, with 7 nucleotides matching TRBD2. Germline assignment: CDR1 MNHEY and CDR2 SVGAGI. The CDR3 length is 14 residues.

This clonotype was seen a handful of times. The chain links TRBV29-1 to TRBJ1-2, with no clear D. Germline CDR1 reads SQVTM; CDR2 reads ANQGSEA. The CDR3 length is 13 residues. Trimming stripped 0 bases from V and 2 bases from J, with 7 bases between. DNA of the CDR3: TGCAGCGTTGAAGATCCCCTAAACTATGGCTACACCTTC. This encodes CSVEDPLNYGYTF.

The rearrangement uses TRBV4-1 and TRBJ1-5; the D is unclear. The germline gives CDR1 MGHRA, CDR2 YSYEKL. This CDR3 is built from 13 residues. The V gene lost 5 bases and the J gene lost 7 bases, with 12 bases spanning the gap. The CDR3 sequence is CASSVSAEQPQHF. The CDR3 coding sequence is TGCGCCAGCAGCGTATCAGCGGAGCAGCCCCAGCATTTT.

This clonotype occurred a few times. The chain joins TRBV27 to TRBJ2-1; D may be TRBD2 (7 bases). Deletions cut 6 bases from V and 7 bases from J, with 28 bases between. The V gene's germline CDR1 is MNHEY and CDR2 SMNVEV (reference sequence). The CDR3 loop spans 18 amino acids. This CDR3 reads CASSSNPTGGLGLNEQFF. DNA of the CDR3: TGTGCCAGCAGCTCCAACCCCACCGGGGGGCTTGGGTTAAATGAGCAGTTCTTC.

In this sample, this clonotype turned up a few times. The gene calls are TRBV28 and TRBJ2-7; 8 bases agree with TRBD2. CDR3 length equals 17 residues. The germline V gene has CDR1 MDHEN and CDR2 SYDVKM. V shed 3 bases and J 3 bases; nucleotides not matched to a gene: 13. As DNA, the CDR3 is TGTGCCAGCAGTTTTCCTCCTAGCGGGCTGCTGGGCTACGAGCAGTACTTC. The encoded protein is CASSFPPSGLLGYEQYF.

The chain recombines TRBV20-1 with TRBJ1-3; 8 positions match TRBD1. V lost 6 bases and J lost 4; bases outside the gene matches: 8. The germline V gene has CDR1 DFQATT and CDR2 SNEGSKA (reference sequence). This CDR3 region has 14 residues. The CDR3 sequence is CSACPTGVGNTIYF. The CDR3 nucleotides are TGCAGTGCCTGCCCGACAGGGGTCGGAAACACCATATATTTT.

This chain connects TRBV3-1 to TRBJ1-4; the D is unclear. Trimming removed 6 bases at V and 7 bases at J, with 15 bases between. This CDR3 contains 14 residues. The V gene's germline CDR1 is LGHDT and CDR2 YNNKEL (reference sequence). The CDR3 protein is CASRGPGVFEKLFF. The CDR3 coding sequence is TGTGCCAGCAGAGGGCCCGGGGTTTTTGAAAAACTGTTTTTT.

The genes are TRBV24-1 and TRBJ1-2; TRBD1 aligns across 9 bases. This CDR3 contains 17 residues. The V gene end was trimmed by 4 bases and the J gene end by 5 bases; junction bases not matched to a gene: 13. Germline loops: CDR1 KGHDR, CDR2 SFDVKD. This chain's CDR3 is CATSDPSRGDRAYGYTF. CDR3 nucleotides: TGTGCCACCAGTGACCCCAGCCGAGGGGACAGGGCGTATGGCTACACCTTC.

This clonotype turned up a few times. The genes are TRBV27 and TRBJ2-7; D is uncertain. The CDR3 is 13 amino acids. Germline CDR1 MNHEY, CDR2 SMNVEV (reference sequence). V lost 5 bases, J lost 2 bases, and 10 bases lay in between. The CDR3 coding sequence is TGTGCCAGCAGTGAACGGTGGGCCTACGAGCAGTACTTC. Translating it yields CASSERWAYEQYF.

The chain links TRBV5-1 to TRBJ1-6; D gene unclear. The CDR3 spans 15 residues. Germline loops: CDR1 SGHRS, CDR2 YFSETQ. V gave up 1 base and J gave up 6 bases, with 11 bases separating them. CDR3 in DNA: TGCGCCAGCAGCTTGCAGCCGGGGTCTAATTCACCCCTCCACTTT. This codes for CASSLQPGSNSPLHF.

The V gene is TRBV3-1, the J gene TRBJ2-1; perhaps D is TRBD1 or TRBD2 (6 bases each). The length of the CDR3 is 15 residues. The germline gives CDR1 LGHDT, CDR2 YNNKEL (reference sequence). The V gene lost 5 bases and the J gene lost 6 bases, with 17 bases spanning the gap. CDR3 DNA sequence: TGTGCCAGCAGCTTAAGGGGGGCCCTACTCAATGAGCAGTTCTTC. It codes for CASSLRGALLNEQFF.

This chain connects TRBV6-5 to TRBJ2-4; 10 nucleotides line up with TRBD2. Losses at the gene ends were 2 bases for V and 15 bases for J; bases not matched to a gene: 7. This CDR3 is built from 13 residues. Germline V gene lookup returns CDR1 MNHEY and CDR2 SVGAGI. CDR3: CASSYTLAGDWYF. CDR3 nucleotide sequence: TGTGCCAGCAGTTACACCCTAGCGGGGGATTGGTACTTC.

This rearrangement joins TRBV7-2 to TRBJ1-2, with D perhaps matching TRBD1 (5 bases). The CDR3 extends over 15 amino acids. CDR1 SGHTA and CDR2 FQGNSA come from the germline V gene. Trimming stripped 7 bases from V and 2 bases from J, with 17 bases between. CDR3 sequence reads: CASTIGPGENYGYTF. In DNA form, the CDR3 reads TGTGCCAGCACCATCGGGCCGGGGGAGAACTATGGCTACACCTTC.

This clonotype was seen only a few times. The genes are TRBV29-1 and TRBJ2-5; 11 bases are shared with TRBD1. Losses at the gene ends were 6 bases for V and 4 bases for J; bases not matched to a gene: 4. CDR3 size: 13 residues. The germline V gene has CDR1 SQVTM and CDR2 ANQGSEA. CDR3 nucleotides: TGCAGCGTAGCCGGGACAGGGGGAGAGACCCAGTACTTC. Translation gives CSVAGTGGETQYF.

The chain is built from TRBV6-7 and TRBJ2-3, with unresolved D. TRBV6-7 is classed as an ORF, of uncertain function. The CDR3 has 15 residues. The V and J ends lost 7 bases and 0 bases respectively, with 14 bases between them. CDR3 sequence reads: CASKGRTASTDTQYF. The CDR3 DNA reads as TGTGCCAGCAAAGGGCGTACAGCTAGCACAGATACGCAGTATTTT.

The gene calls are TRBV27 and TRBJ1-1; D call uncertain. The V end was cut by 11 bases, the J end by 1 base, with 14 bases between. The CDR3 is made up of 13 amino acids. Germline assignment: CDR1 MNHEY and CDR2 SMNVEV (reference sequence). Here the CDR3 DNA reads TGTGCCTGCGTCCCGTTCGCGAACACTGAAGCTTTCTTT. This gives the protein CACVPFANTEAFF.

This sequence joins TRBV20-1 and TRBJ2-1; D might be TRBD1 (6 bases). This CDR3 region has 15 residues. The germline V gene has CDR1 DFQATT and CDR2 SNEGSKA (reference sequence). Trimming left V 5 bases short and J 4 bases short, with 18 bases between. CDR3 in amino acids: CSAPSGDGQYNEQFF. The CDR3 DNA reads TGCAGTGCTCCCTCCGGGGACGGACAGTACAATGAGCAGTTCTTC.

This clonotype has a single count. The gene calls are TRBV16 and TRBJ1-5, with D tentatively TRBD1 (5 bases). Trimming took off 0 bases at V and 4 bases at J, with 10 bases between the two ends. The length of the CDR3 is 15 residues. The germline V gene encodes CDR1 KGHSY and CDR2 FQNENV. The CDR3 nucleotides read TGTGCCAGCAGCCAATCGGGGGTGGGTAATCAGCCCCAGCATTTT. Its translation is CASSQSGVGNQPQHF.

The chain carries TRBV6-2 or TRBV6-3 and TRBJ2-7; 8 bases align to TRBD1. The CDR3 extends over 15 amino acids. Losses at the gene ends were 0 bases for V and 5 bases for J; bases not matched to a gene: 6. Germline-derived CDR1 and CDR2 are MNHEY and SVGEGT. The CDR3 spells CASSYSRTGSNEQYF. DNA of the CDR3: TGTGCCAGCAGTTACTCCAGGACAGGGAGCAACGAGCAGTACTTC.

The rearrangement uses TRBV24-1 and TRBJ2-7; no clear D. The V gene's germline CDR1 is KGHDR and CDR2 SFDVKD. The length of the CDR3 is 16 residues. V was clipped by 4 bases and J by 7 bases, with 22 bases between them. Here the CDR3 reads CATSEFGQSLYNEQYF. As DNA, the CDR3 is TGTGCCACCAGTGAGTTTGGGCAGTCTCTCTACAATGAGCAGTACTTC.

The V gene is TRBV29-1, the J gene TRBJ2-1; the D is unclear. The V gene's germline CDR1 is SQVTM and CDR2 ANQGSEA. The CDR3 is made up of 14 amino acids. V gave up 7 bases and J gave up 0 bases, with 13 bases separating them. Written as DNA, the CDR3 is TGCAGCGCCATTAGAGGATCCTCCTACAATGAGCAGTTCTTC. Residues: CSAIRGSSYNEQFF.